The rows below give T cell receptor beta chains drawn from one sample of a study of neurological immune-mediated disorders. Each CDR3 protein is one row after TCRdb ran MiXCR on the 5' RACE reads. The repertoire holds approximately 66,000 distinct CDR3 sequences, about 4.9% seen once, with 5.5% to 8% in the top ten. The sequenced sample was PBMCs. Receptor source: a man aged 25-45 years with multiple sclerosis. The CDR3 runs from the conserved cysteine through the conserved F or W. A D gene is named only where the DNA matches it firmly. Clone size is stated in some rows and not others, as once, few, many or a class when expanded.

abundance,j_gene,v_gene,d_gene,CDR3nt,CDR3aa
-,TRBJ1-1,TRBV5-4,-,TGTGCCAGCAGCTTCTCCAGGGGGAACACTGAAGCTTTCTTT,CASSFSRGNTEAFF
many,TRBJ1-2,TRBV15,-,TGTGCCACCAGCAGAGTGGCGACAAACTATGGCTACACCTTC,CATSRVATNYGYTF
many,TRBJ1-1,TRBV2,TRBD1,TGTGCCAGCTGTCAGGGGACAGAAACTGAAGCTTTCTTT,CASCQGTETEAFF
many,TRBJ1-6,TRBV5-1,TRBD1,TGCGCCAGCAGCTTCCGGACAGGGTCCAGCTCCTATAATTCACCCCTCCACTTT,CASSFRTGSSSYNSPLHF
many,TRBJ1-1,TRBV7-9,-,TGTGCCAGCAGCTTAGTAGGGTACACTGAAGCTTTCTTT,CASSLVGYTEAFF
few,TRBJ1-5,TRBV19,-,TGTGCCAGTAGTATAAGCAATCAGCCCCAGCATTTT,CASSISNQPQHF
many,TRBJ1-4,TRBV6-5,-,TGTGCCAGCAGTTACTCGGGAAGGACGGGGGAAAAACTGTTTTTT,CASSYSGRTGEKLFF
few,TRBJ1-1,TRBV7-6,-,TGTGCCAGCAGCTTAGGGACGGTTACTGAAGCTTTCTTT,CASSLGTVTEAFF
many,TRBJ1-1,TRBV20-1,-,TGCAGTGCTAGGGCTCAAATCACTGAAGCTTTCTTT,CSARAQITEAFF
-,TRBJ1-1,TRBV11-2,-,TGTGCCAGCAGCTCCTTCAGGGGATCTACTGAAGCTTTCTTT,CASSSFRGSTEAFF
many,TRBJ2-7,TRBV7-9,TRBD1,TGTGCCAGCAGGTCGACGGACAGGGTTTACGAGCAGTACTTC,CASRSTDRVYEQYF
many,TRBJ1-1,TRBV5-1,-,TGCGCCAGCAGCTTGGAACGGCCCACTGAAGCTTTCTTT,CASSLERPTEAFF
many,TRBJ2-5,TRBV5-1,TRBD1,TGCGCCAGCAGCTTGACGGACAGGGAGACCCAGTACTTC,CASSLTDRETQYF
many,TRBJ2-1,TRBV7-2,-,TGTGCCAGCAGCTCCGGACGCTTGGCCTACAATGAGCAGTTCTTC,CASSSGRLAYNEQFF
few,TRBJ1-1,TRBV5-1,TRBD1,TGCGCCAGCCTACCACCAGGGGGTCAGGGAGCTTTCTTT,CASLPPGGQGAFF
many,TRBJ1-1,TRBV20-1,-,TGCAGTGCTAGAAACGGGCAGTGGACTGAAGCTTTCTTT,CSARNGQWTEAFF
many,TRBJ1-1,TRBV20-1,-,TGCAGTGCCGACCCGGGGCAAGCGAACACTGAAGCTTTCTTT,CSADPGQANTEAFF
many,TRBJ2-2,TRBV4-1,-,TGCGCCAGCAGCCAAGATCCGACTTCTTTTAACTGGAACACCGGGGAGCTGTTTTTT,CASSQDPTSFNWNTGELFF
many,TRBJ2-7,TRBV5-1,TRBD1,TGCGCCAGCAGCTGGGGACAGGGGGAGTGGCAGTACTTC,CASSWGQGEWQYF
few,TRBJ2-3,TRBV4-1,-,TGCGCCAGCAGCCAGCGGGGGCCTCACACAGATACGCAGTATTTT,CASSQRGPHTDTQYF
-,TRBJ2-4,TRBV7-2,-,TGTGCCAGCAGCTTAGGCCTTCCTATAGCCAAAAACATTCAGTACTTC,CASSLGLPIAKNIQYF
many,TRBJ2-5,TRBV29-1,-,TGCAGCGTTGTGTTCCTCTTGGGTCCCCAAGAGACCCAGTACTTC,CSVVFLLGPQETQYF
many,TRBJ2-3,TRBV9,TRBD1,TGTGCCAGCGGGACAGGGGCCACAGATACGCAGTATTTT,CASGTGATDTQYF
many,TRBJ1-6,TRBV5-1,-,TGCGCCAGCAGCTCCGGACACCGCGATAATTCACCCCTCCACTTT,CASSSGHRDNSPLHF
many,TRBJ2-1,TRBV9,-,TGTGCCAGCAGCGTAGGTCCCCAGGGCTCCTACAATGAGCAGTTCTTC,CASSVGPQGSYNEQFF
-,TRBJ1-6,TRBV12-3/TRBV12-4,-,TGTGCCAGCAGTTTCTCGGTCCGCGTTAATTCACCCCTCAACTTT,CASSFSVRVNSPLNF
-,TRBJ1-5,TRBV10-3,TRBD1,TGTGCCATCAGTGTGACAGGGGGCAATCAGCCCCAGAATTTT,CAISVTGGNQPQNF
many,TRBJ1-1,TRBV20-1,-,TGCAGTGGGGGGAAGGGACGGCCTGGGACTGAAGCTTTCTTT,CSGGKGRPGTEAFF
many,TRBJ1-1,TRBV4-1,-,TGCGCCAGCAGCCAGGATTCTTGGACTGAAGCTTTCTTT,CASSQDSWTEAFF
many,TRBJ1-1,TRBV7-9,-,TGTGCCAGCAGCTTATTGGTGAACACTGAAGCTTTCTTT,CASSLLVNTEAFF
many,TRBJ2-5,TRBV5-1,-,TGCGCCAGCAGCTCCTCTAAGTTGGTAATCCAAGAGACCCAGTACTTC,CASSSSKLVIQETQYF